The rows below give T cell receptor beta chains drawn from one sample of a study of CD8+ T cells in alopecia areata. Measured with immunoSEQ multiplex PCR; TCRdb has only the in-frame clones, and not every one. The data show 200,000 to 250,000 clones, with less than 65% seen just once and around 4.2% held by the top ten. The sample here was CD4+ T cells sorted from blood, taken at week 4, from a patient treated with tofacitinib. The receptor source for this set is a human donor with alopecia areata. The CDR3 runs from the conserved cysteine through the conserved F or W. The D gene is left open where the match is weak. Part of the rows lack a size; the others show once, few, many or a class for expanded clones.

clone size	V gene	D gene	J gene	CDR3 protein	CDR3 DNA
few	TRBV29-1	NA	TRBJ1-2	CSVGGVGGYTF	TGCAGCGTTGGTGGAGTGGGGGGCTACACCTTC
NA	TRBV29-1	TRBD1	TRBJ1-2	CSVGGGGDGYTF	TGCAGCGTTGGAGGAGGGGGCGATGGCTACACCTTC
NA	TRBV7-2	TRBD2	TRBJ2-7	CASSLSAGPYEQYF	TGTGCCAGCAGCTTATCAGCGGGGCCCTACGAGCAGTACTTC
NA	TRBV7-9	NA	TRBJ2-7	CASTLSPGVDYEQYF	TGTGCCAGCACGCTATCCCCCGGGGTGGACTACGAGCAGTACTTC
few	TRBV6-5	NA	TRBJ1-1	CASSYKPGYTEAFF	TGTGCCAGCAGTTACAAGCCGGGTTACACTGAAGCTTTCTTT
NA	TRBV7-9	NA	TRBJ1-1	CASSLHENTEAFF	TGTGCCAGCAGCTTACATGAGAACACTGAAGCTTTCTTT
few	TRBV7-2	NA	TRBJ1-6	CASSLQHSPLHF	TGTGCCAGCAGCCTGCAGCATTCACCCCTCCACTTT
NA	TRBV4-2	NA	TRBJ2-5	CASSQEGGQETQYF	TGTGCCAGCAGCCAAGAGGGGGGTCAAGAGACCCAGTACTTC
few	TRBV20-1	NA	TRBJ2-1	CSAYGGWEQFF	TGCAGTGCCTACGGTGGGTGGGAGCAGTTCTTC
once	TRBV2	NA	TRBJ2-5	CASSEQATGLETQYF	TGTGCCAGCAGTGAACAGGCTACAGGCCTAGAGACCCAGTACTTC
NA	TRBV5-1	NA	TRBJ1-2	CASSPGGRGYGYTF	TGCGCCAGCAGCCCGGGAGGACGGGGCTATGGCTACACCTTC
NA	TRBV27	NA	TRBJ2-7	CASSLQGFYEQYF	TGTGCCAGCAGTTTACAGGGATTCTACGAGCAGTACTTC
once	TRBV2	NA	TRBJ2-2	CASSGGVGELFF	TGTGCCAGCAGTGGGGGAGTGGGGGAGCTGTTTTTT
few	TRBV7-2	NA	TRBJ1-2	CASSMDSSYGYTF	TGTGCCAGCAGCATGGACAGCAGCTATGGCTACACCTTC
NA	TRBV9	TRBD2	TRBJ2-5	CASSVEPAGGQETQYF	TGTGCCAGCAGCGTAGAACCAGCGGGGGGACAAGAGACCCAGTACTTC
few	TRBV27	NA	TRBJ2-3	CASGTTVGTRGTQYF	TGTGCCAGCGGTACAACGGTCGGGACTCGGGGTACGCAGTATTTT
NA	TRBV10-3	NA	TRBJ2-1	CAISDRAGLTDNEQFF	TGTGCCATCAGTGACCGTGCAGGGTTAACCGACAATGAGCAGTTCTTC
NA	TRBV30	NA	TRBJ2-3	CAWRGGADTQYF	TGTGCCTGGAGAGGGGGTGCAGATACGCAGTATTTT
NA	TRBV29-1	TRBD2	TRBJ2-5	CSARLAGAETQYF	TGCAGCGCCCGACTAGCGGGGGCAGAGACCCAGTACTTC
many	TRBV2	NA	TRBJ1-5	CASSDQTSNQPQHF	TGTGCCAGCAGCGATCAGACTAGCAATCAGCCCCAGCATTTT
few	TRBV28	TRBD2	TRBJ2-3	CASLAGETDTQYF	TGTGCCTCGCTAGCGGGGGAAACAGATACGCAGTATTTT
NA	TRBV7-2	NA	TRBJ2-7	CASSGGVSISYEQYF	TGTGCCAGCAGCGGGGGTGTGAGTATTAGCTACGAGCAGTACTTC
once	TRBV27	NA	TRBJ2-1	CASSIISSYNEQFF	TGTGCCAGCAGCATCATTAGCTCCTACAATGAGCAGTTCTTC
NA	TRBV15	TRBD1	TRBJ2-7	CATSGGDSSYEQYF	TGTGCCACCAGCGGTGGGGACAGCTCCTACGAGCAGTACTTC
once	TRBV7-9	TRBD1	TRBJ1-2	CASSPGQGYTF	TGTGCCAGCAGCCCGGGACAGGGCTACACCTTC
few	TRBV7-2	NA	TRBJ2-5	CASSGGLQETQYF	TGTGCCAGCAGTGGGGGGCTCCAAGAGACCCAGTACTTC
NA	TRBV9	NA	TRBJ2-3	CASSVRVVTDTQYF	TGTGCCAGCAGCGTAAGGGTGGTCACAGATACGCAGTATTTT
NA	TRBV7-9	NA	TRBJ1-3	CASSSGTGDSGNTIYF	TGTGCCAGCAGCTCCGGGACGGGAGATTCTGGAAACACCATATATTTT
once	TRBV29-1	NA	TRBJ1-4	CSVLGGAVDNEKLFF	TGCAGCGTTCTGGGAGGGGCGGTAGATAATGAAAAACTGTTTTTT
NA	TRBV30	TRBD2	TRBJ2-1	CAWTTSGYNEQFF	TGTGCCTGGACGACTAGCGGATACAATGAGCAGTTCTTC
NA	TRBV4-3	NA	TRBJ1-4	CASSPRDSYNEKLFF	TGCGCCAGCAGCCCTCGGGACTCATATAATGAAAAACTGTTTTTT
NA	TRBV30	NA	TRBJ1-2	CAWKKKSDVMGYTF	TGTGCCTGGAAAAAAAAGAGTGACGTCATGGGCTACACCTTC
NA	TRBV15	NA	TRBJ2-4	CATRISGAHPAKNIQYF	TGTGCCACCAGAATAAGTGGGGCGCACCCAGCCAAAAACATTCAGTACTTC
once	TRBV5-1	NA	TRBJ1-5	CASSFESNQPQHF	TGCGCCAGCAGCTTTGAGTCCAATCAGCCCCAGCATTTT
NA	TRBV7-9	NA	TRBJ1-4	CASSSGGGNEKLFF	TGTGCCAGCAGCTCCGGTGGGGGTAATGAAAAACTGTTTTTT
once	TRBV5-1	TRBD1	TRBJ1-4	CASSQGQLNEKLFF	TGCGCCAGCAGCCAGGGACAGCTTAATGAAAAACTGTTTTTT
NA	TRBV30	NA	TRBJ2-7	CAWRGETIYEQYF	TGTGCCTGGAGGGGAGAGACAATTTACGAGCAGTACTTC
NA	TRBV18	NA	TRBJ2-5	CASSSGYVQETQYF	TGTGCCAGCTCATCCGGGTACGTCCAAGAGACCCAGTACTTC
few	TRBV4-2	TRBD1	TRBJ1-4	CASSRSGTGDEKLFF	TGTGCCAGCAGCCGTTCCGGGACAGGGGATGAAAAACTGTTTTTT
few	TRBV27	TRBD2	TRBJ2-5	CASSSPSGDYQETQYF	TGTGCCAGCAGTTCCCCAAGCGGGGATTACCAAGAGACCCAGTACTTC
NA	TRBV19	NA	TRBJ2-1	CASSIYVGEQFF	TGTGCCAGTAGTATATATGTGGGTGAGCAGTTCTTC
NA	TRBV12-5	NA	TRBJ1-5	CASGLEPGQPQHF	TGTGCTAGTGGTTTGGAACCTGGTCAGCCCCAGCATTTT
NA	TRBV30	NA	TRBJ2-5	CAGNSGVETQYF	TGTGCCGGGAACTCCGGGGTGGAGACCCAGTACTTC
NA	TRBV29-1	TRBD1	TRBJ1-5	CSVYYRGGNQPQHF	TGCAGCGTTTATTACAGGGGGGGCAATCAGCCCCAGCATTTT
NA	TRBV5-4	NA	TRBJ2-5	CASSRALNQETQYF	TGTGCCAGCAGCCGGGCGCTCAACCAAGAGACCCAGTACTTC
once	TRBV2	TRBD2	TRBJ2-3	CASSESPGTTTDTQYF	TGTGCCAGCAGTGAAAGCCCCGGGACTACCACAGATACGCAGTATTTT
NA	TRBV7-9	NA	TRBJ1-3	CASSLIGLAGPFSGNTIYF	TGTGCCAGCAGCTTAATTGGGTTGGCAGGTCCGTTCTCTGGAAACACCATATATTTT
NA	TRBV2	NA	TRBJ1-1	CASSDGRVRTEAFF	TGTGCCAGCAGTGATGGCAGGGTGAGGACTGAAGCTTTCTTT